This T cell receptor beta chain is drawn from a study of blood T cell repertoires in COVID-19. Across the study: COVID-19 samples, acute and convalescent, were from the United States, Italy and Spain.

The J segment lost 10 bases and the V segment lost 2 bases, leaving 7 bases of the junction unmatched. The germline gives CDR1 SGDLS, CDR2 YYNGEE. CDR3 length equals 15 residues. Study processing details: Cell counts per sample came from amplifying reference gene primers. Profiling relied on immunoSEQ multiplex PCR, and the TCRdb table lists in-frame clones only, not all of them. The V and J calls and clone size come from that table; D and trimming were worked out from the DNA. The data show over 150,000 clones, 60% to 80% seen once. The source material was peripheral blood. The chain employs TRBV9 and TRBJ2-1; TRBD2 matches at 12 bases. This receptor was obtained from a woman in her 70s with acute or convalescent COVID-19. DNA for the CDR3: TGTGCCAGCAGCGTTTTACTAGCGGGAGGAGGAGAGCAGTTCTTC. It translates to CASSVLLAGGGEQFF.